This T cell receptor (beta chain) was retrieved from a study of glioma-infiltrating T cells after dendritic cell vaccination. A word on this clone: Its antigen is as yet unknown.

Trimming stripped 0 bases from V and 4 bases from J, with 6 bases between. The CDR3 consists of 13 residues. Germline CDR1 SGDLS, CDR2 YYNGEE. The time point is: after dendritic cell vaccination, including at tumor progression/relapse. Isocitrate dehydrogenase mutation was absent in all glioblastoma patients. TCRB CDR3 was amplified from 2 ug genomic DNA or less. Amplification used 60 V beta primers and 13 J beta primers. Produced via immunoSEQ multiplex PCR; TCRdb's table is partial and in-frame only. The sample includes about 87,000 clones, around four fifths of them seen just once. Points from the study as a whole: Survival was not directly related to TCR clonality in these patients.

The V call is TRBV9, the J call TRBJ2-3; D uncertain. The receptor's source is a human donor with glioblastoma. The material was blood, obtained after dendritic cell vaccination. The CDR3 spells CASSVEHADTQYF. The CDR3 nucleotides are TGTGCCAGCAGCGTAGAACACGCAGATACGCAGTATTTT.